This TCR beta chain is drawn from a study of shared clonotypes between healthy human individuals. Looking at the study overall: Three CD4 naive, three CD4 memory, two CD8 naive and one CD8 memory plate were used per donor.

Profiled with immunoSEQ multiplex PCR; TCRdb holds only in-frame clones, not every one. The repertoire includes 2,500,000 or so clones, about nine tenths of them detected once, and approximately 0.41% sits in the top ten. Per germline, CDR1 SGHRS and CDR2 YFSETQ. The CDR3 is 14 residues long. V lost 2 bases and J 2 bases, leaving 9 bases between the germline ends. Study results and caveats: Non-shared clonotypes showed lower generation probabilities than clonotypes common to all four donors.

With respect to this clone: Its cognate antigen is unknown. Different DNA sequences within this sample yield the same CDR3.

Sequences were obtained from naive CD4+ T cells from PBMCs. Subset indicated: CD45RA+ positively selected. The chain uses TRBV5-1 and TRBJ2-3; unclear D gene. This receptor was identified in a man aged 18 to 29 in good health. Some clones in this sample may be carry-over from other donors' samples. CDR3 bases: TGCGCCAGCAGCTTAGACACGCTCACAGATACGCAGTATTTT. It translates to CASSLDTLTDTQYF.